Following are 29 T cell receptor beta chains from one sample sequenced in a study of cytotoxic CD8 clonotypes in ibrutinib-treated CLL. Libraries were prepared by immunoSEQ multiplex PCR; TCRdb keeps only in-frame clonotypes and omits some of them. The profile shows about 160,000 clones, more than 65% of them singletons. The specimen comprised PBMCs, sampled after 12 months of ibrutinib treatment. These receptors were taken from a human donor with chronic lymphocytic leukemia.

The chain uses TRBV5-1 and TRBJ2-3; TRBD2 aligns across 10 bases. Germline V gives CDR1 SGHRS, CDR2 YFSETQ. Germline trimming cut 4 bases from V and 2 bases from J; bases unmatched to any gene: 10. This CDR3 has 17 residues. The CDR3 sequence: CASSPPLAGLPTDTQYF. CDR3 nucleotides: TGCGCCAGCAGCCCCCCACTAGCGGGGCTACCCACAGATACGCAGTATTTT. Based on the CDR3 plus reference TRBV5-1 and TRBJ2-3, the full variable domain is KAGVTQTPRYLIKTRGQQVTLSCSPISGHRSVSWYQQTPGQGLQFLFEYFSETQRNKGNFPGRFSGRQFSNSRSEMNVSTLELGDSALYLCASSPPLAGLPTDTQYFGPGTRLTVL.

This chain links TRBV6-4 with TRBJ2-6; D call uncertain. V was trimmed by 3 bases and J by 2 bases, leaving 5 bases between them. CDR3 length equals 14 residues. Per the germline V gene, CDR1 is MRHNA and CDR2 is SNTAGT. CDR3 nucleotides: TGTGCCAGCAGTGATGGGGCTGGGGCCAACGTCCTGACTTTC. Amino acid sequence: CASSDGAGANVLTF.

V and J are TRBV7-9 and TRBJ2-7; D is unclear. This CDR3 contains 13 residues. V lost 0 bases to trimming and J lost 1 base, with 4 bases between them. Germline loops: CDR1 SEHNR, CDR2 FQNEAQ (reference sequence). In DNA, the CDR3 is TGTGCCAGCAGCTTAGCCAGTTCCTACGAGCAGTACTTC. This codes for CASSLASSYEQYF.

The chain links TRBV4-3 to TRBJ2-1; weak D call: TRBD2 (5 bases). The V end lost 0 bases, the J end lost 5 bases, and 14 bases lay between the germline ends. The germline V gene has CDR1 LGHNA and CDR2 YSLEER. This CDR3 has 16 residues. The CDR3 coding sequence is TGCGCCAGCAGCCAAGATGGACTCGCCCTTAACAATGAGCAGTTCTTC. Translation: CASSQDGLALNNEQFF.

In its sample, this clone was seen once. This chain connects TRBV5-6 to TRBJ2-3; D perhaps matches TRBD2 (6 bases). Germline V gene sequence: CDR1 SGHDT, CDR2 YYEEEE. Deletions cut 4 bases from V and 11 bases from J, with 14 bases between. This CDR3 comprises 12 residues. The CDR3 region is CASSPAGLGQYF. The CDR3 DNA reads TGTGCCAGCAGCCCAGCGGGTCTAGGGCAGTATTTT.

A few counts support this clone. This rearrangement joins TRBV2 to TRBJ2-2; D is perhaps TRBD2 (5 bases). Germline-derived CDR1 and CDR2 are SNHLY and FYNNEI. V lost 6 bases and J lost 6, with 17 bases in between. This CDR3 has 15 residues. CDR3 sequence (DNA): TGTGCCAGCAGAGGTTTAGGAGGCCCCGCCGGGGAGCTGTTTTTT. As protein: CASRGLGGPAGELFF.

The chain joins TRBV5-8 to TRBJ2-7, with D uncertain. Trimming left V 0 bases short and J 5 bases short, with 6 bases between. Germline V gene data show CDR1 as SGHTS and CDR2 as YDEGEE. CDR3 length: 12 residues. The CDR3 DNA is TGTGCCAGCAGCTTGGCCGGTAACGAGCAGTACTTC. Translated: CASSLAGNEQYF.

The rearrangement uses TRBV9 and TRBJ2-7; 9 bases match TRBD1. Germline assignment: CDR1 SGDLS and CDR2 YYNGEE. Trimming took 4 bases from V and 5 from J; bases not matched to a gene: 7. The CDR3 totals 14 residues. The CDR3 DNA reads TGTGCCAGCAGCTTCGGGACAGGGAACCACGAGCAGTACTTC. Translation gives CASSFGTGNHEQYF.

The CDR3 region has the DNA TGTGCCATCACCCCGGGACAGGTCACCACAGATACGCAGTATTTT. Translated, it gives CAITPGQVTTDTQYF. The rearrangement uses TRBV10-3 and TRBJ2-3, with 8 bases lining up with TRBD1. Germline CDR1 is ENHRY and CDR2 is SYGVKD. The CDR3 is 15 amino acids. Germline trimming cut 7 bases from V and 2 bases from J; bases unmatched to any gene: 8.

This rearrangement joins TRBV18 to TRBJ2-1, with TRBD2 matching over 9 bases. V was pared by 1 base and J by 6 bases, with 10 bases of the junction left unmatched. The CDR3 has 17 residues. Germline assignment: CDR1 KGHSH and CDR2 LQKENI. Here the CDR3 DNA reads TGTGCCAGCTCACCACGCGATGGCGGGGGGGCCGGCAATGAGCAGTTCTTC. This encodes CASSPRDGGGAGNEQFF.

The chain links TRBV2 to TRBJ1-4, with D perhaps TRBD1 (6 bases). The CDR3 runs to 17 residues. V was pared by 6 bases and J by 2 bases, with 19 bases between. The V gene's germline CDR1 is SNHLY and CDR2 FYNNEI. CDR3 nucleotides: TGTGCCAGCAGCGCCCCGACAGGCGAGGCCACTAATGAAAAACTGTTTTTT. Translation: CASSAPTGEATNEKLFF.

The chain combines TRBV7-9 with TRBJ2-3; no clear D gene. V was clipped by 1 base and J by 4 bases, with 9 bases between them. Per the germline V gene, CDR1 is SEHNR and CDR2 is FQNEAQ (reference sequence). The CDR3 is made up of 14 amino acids. The CDR3 DNA sequence: TGTGCCAGCAGCTTAGTGGCAGAGCCAGATACGCAGTATTTT. As protein: CASSLVAEPDTQYF.

The chain carries TRBV2 and TRBJ1-3; D is ambiguous. CDR1 is SNHLY and CDR2 is FYNNEI in the germline V gene. The length of the CDR3 is 14 residues. V lost 1 base and J lost 0, with 4 bases in between. For the CDR3, the DNA is TGTGCCAGCAGTGAAGGGACCTCTGGAAACACCATATATTTT. Protein sequence: CASSEGTSGNTIYF.

The chain joins TRBV7-2 to TRBJ2-5, with 14 bases identical to TRBD2. The ends lost 5 bases at V and 2 bases at J; junction bases unmatched: 4. Germline CDR1 is SGHTA and CDR2 is FQGNSA. The CDR3 sequence is 16 residues long. In DNA form, the CDR3 reads TGTGCCAGCAGCAACCGACTAGCGGGGGGGCAAGAGACCCAGTACTTC. It specifies CASSNRLAGGQETQYF.

J is TRBJ2-7 and V is TRBV6-1, with 9 bases fitting TRBD1. V trimming: 7 bases; J trimming: 9 bases; junction bases outside the gene matches: 16. CDR3 size: 15 residues. From germline, CDR1 is MNHNS and CDR2 SASEGT. The CDR3 sequence is CASITPGTGFIVQYF. The DNA of the CDR3 is TGTGCCAGCATAACTCCCGGGACAGGGTTTATTGTGCAGTACTTC.

The gene calls are TRBV4-3 and TRBJ2-7, with D possibly TRBD1 on 7 matching bases. V lost 1 base and J lost 4, with 14 bases in between. CDR3 length: 15 amino acids. Germline V gives CDR1 LGHNA, CDR2 YSLEER. The CDR3 protein is CASSQVRGAAYEQYF. The CDR3 bases are TGCGCCAGCAGCCAAGTCAGGGGGGCGGCGTACGAGCAGTACTTC.

The rearrangement uses TRBV7-2 and TRBJ1-2; D call uncertain. This CDR3 comprises 13 residues. Trimming stripped 5 bases from V and 3 bases from J, with 10 bases between. The germline V gene encodes CDR1 SGHTA and CDR2 FQGNSA. CDR3 protein: CASSPDGYYGYTF. In DNA form, the CDR3 reads TGTGCCAGCAGCCCGGACGGCTACTATGGCTACACCTTC. Full variable domain (remainder filled in from reference TRBV7-2 and TRBJ1-2): GAGVSQSPSNKVTEKGKDVELRCDPISGHTALYWYRQSLGQGLEFLIYFQGNSAPDKSGLPSDRFSAERTGGSVSTLTIQRTQQEDSAVYLCASSPDGYYGYTFGSGTRLTVV.

There are a few counts of this clone. The chain combines TRBV5-1 with TRBJ2-7; a weak D match, TRBD1 (5 bases). Looked up from germline, CDR1 is SGHRS and CDR2 is YFSETQ. Trimming pared 4 bases from V and 6 bases from J, leaving 11 bases between. This CDR3 is 12 amino acids long. The CDR3 spells CASSPQGAEQYF. CDR3 DNA: TGCGCCAGCAGCCCGCAGGGCGCCGAGCAGTACTTC. Based on the CDR3 plus reference TRBV5-1 and TRBJ2-7, the full variable domain is KAGVTQTPRYLIKTRGQQVTLSCSPISGHRSVSWYQQTPGQGLQFLFEYFSETQRNKGNFPGRFSGRQFSNSRSEMNVSTLELGDSALYLCASSPQGAEQYFGPGTRLTVT.

The chain links TRBV5-1 to TRBJ2-3, with 9 bases matching TRBD2. This CDR3 spans 16 amino acids. V was clipped by 0 bases and J by 6 bases; unmatched bases: 8. The germline V gene encodes CDR1 SGHRS and CDR2 YFSETQ. Here the CDR3 DNA reads TGCGCCAGCAGCTTGGGCCCTAGCGGGGAGTACGATACGCAGTATTTT. This gives the protein CASSLGPSGEYDTQYF.

This chain joins TRBV28 and TRBJ2-7; 11 bases are a match to TRBD1. Germline V gives CDR1 MDHEN, CDR2 SYDVKM. The CDR3 runs 15 residues. V shed 9 bases and J 0 bases; nucleotides not matched to a gene: 7. The CDR3 DNA sequence: TGTGCCAGTCTAGGGGGGACAGGGGGCTCCTACGAGCAGTACTTC. It is translated as CASLGGTGGSYEQYF.

The gene calls are TRBV5-5 and TRBJ1-2; a weak D match, TRBD1 (5 bases). V was pared by 0 bases and J by 1 base, with 16 bases between. This CDR3 spans 17 amino acids. CDR1 is SGHKS and CDR2 is YYEKEE in the germline V gene (reference sequence). The CDR3, as DNA: TGTGCCAGCAGCTTGGATTGGGGAGACAGTTTTAACTATGGCTACACCTTC. Amino acids: CASSLDWGDSFNYGYTF.

The chain couples TRBV28 to TRBJ2-3; either TRBD1 or TRBD2 may supply D (5 bases each). With 3 bases removed from V and 12 bases from J, the gap between germline ends came to 19 bases. Looked up from germline, CDR1 is MDHEN and CDR2 is SYDVKM. The CDR3 totals 14 residues. The CDR3 protein is CASSFKGTSTPQYF. CDR3 nucleotide sequence: TGTGCCAGCAGTTTTAAAGGGACCTCCACCCCCCAGTATTTT.

The V and J genes are TRBV28 and TRBJ2-2; 9 nucleotides align to TRBD1. Germline CDR1 is MDHEN and CDR2 is SYDVKM. CDR3 size: 18 residues. Losses at the gene ends were 6 bases for V and 0 bases for J; bases not matched to a gene: 11. The CDR3 region is CASSRIRDRATNTGELFF. Here the CDR3 DNA reads TGTGCCAGCAGCAGAATTCGGGACAGGGCTACGAACACCGGGGAGCTGTTTTTT.

The chain couples TRBV6-4 to TRBJ1-5; the D is unclear. Deletions cut 7 bases from V and 2 bases from J, with 12 bases between. Germline-derived CDR1 and CDR2 are MRHNA and SNTAGT. There are 14 residues in the CDR3. CDR3 in DNA: TGTGCCAGCATCGGGCAGTTGGGCAATCAGCCCCAGCATTTT. Protein sequence: CASIGQLGNQPQHF.

The chain is built from TRBV4-1 and TRBJ2-3; TRBD1 matches 7 bases. V shed 1 base, J shed 2 bases, and the junction held 9 bases outside the gene matches. There are 17 residues in the CDR3. Germline assignment: CDR1 MGHRA and CDR2 YSYEKL. The CDR3 here is CASSQGPRQGLTDTQYF. The CDR3 nucleotides are TGCGCCAGCAGCCAAGGCCCACGACAGGGCCTCACAGATACGCAGTATTTT.

The chain carries TRBV21-1 and TRBJ2-5; the D segment call TRBD2 is taken from the table without a DNA check. TRBV21-1 constitutes a pseudogene. This CDR3 spans 14 amino acids. Written as DNA, the CDR3 is TGTGCCAGCACCCCCTTCCCCCTAGCGGGAGTTCAGTACTTC. It yields the protein CASTPFPLAGVQYF.

This chain uses TRBV18 with TRBJ2-3; D remains ambiguous. Trimming cost V 4 bases and J 7 bases, with 6 bases left between them. The CDR3 runs 11 residues. Germline V gene lookup returns CDR1 KGHSH and CDR2 LQKENI. DNA of the CDR3: TGTGCCAGCTCACATGAACATACGCAGTATTTT. Translating it yields CASSHEHTQYF.

The chain has TRBV28 and TRBJ2-5; no clear D. Germline loops: CDR1 MDHEN, CDR2 SYDVKM. Trimming took off 7 bases at V and 5 bases at J, with 14 bases between the two ends. This CDR3 is built from 13 residues. CDR3 amino acids: CASTRPVEETQYF. The CDR3 DNA is TGTGCCAGCACCCGGCCTGTAGAGGAGACCCAGTACTTC.

The chain couples TRBV18 to TRBJ2-7; 9 nucleotides line up with TRBD1. The trim removed 2 bases at V and 5 bases at J, leaving 10 bases unmatched. The CDR3 has 16 residues. CDR1 KGHSH and CDR2 LQKENI come from the germline V gene. The DNA of the CDR3 is TGTGCCAGCTCACCATCCCCTCCGGGACAGGGAAACGAGCAGTACTTC. Amino acids: CASSPSPPGQGNEQYF.